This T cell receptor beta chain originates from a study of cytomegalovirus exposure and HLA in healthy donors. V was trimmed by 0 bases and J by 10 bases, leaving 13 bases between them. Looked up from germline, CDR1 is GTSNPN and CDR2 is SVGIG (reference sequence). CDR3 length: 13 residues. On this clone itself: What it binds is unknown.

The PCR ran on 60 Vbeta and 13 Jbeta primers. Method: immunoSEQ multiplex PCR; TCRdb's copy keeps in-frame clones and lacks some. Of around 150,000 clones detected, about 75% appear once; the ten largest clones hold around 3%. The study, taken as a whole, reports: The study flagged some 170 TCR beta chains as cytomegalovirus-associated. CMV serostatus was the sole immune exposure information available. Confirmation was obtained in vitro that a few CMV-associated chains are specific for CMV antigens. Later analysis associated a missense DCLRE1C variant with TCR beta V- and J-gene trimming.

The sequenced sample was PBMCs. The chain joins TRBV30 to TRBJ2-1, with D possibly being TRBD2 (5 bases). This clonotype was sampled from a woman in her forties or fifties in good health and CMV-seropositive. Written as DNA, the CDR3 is TGTGCCTGGAGTGTACTCGGAGGACGGGAGCAGTTCTTC. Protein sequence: CAWSVLGGREQFF.